Listed below are T cell receptor beta chains from one sample, sequenced in a study of blood T cell repertoires in COVID-19. Using immunoSEQ multiplex PCR, the repertoire was profiled, and TCRdb retains in-frame clones only, with some absent. The table shows approximately 77,000 clones, with 70% to 90% occurring only once. The sample comprised peripheral blood. All receptors come from a man between 45 and 60 years old with active COVID-19. The CDR3 runs from the conserved cysteine through the conserved F or W. The D gene is left open where the match is weak. Not all rows give a size; the values are once, few, many and, for expanded clones, a class.

D	V	J	size	length	DNA	CDR3
TRBD1	TRBV7-8	TRBJ1-4	once	18	TGTGCCAGCAGTTCGAGACAGGGGGCGAAGTGGACTAATGAAAAACTGTTTTTT	CASSSRQGAKWTNEKLFF
.	TRBV27	TRBJ2-3	.	14	TGTGCCAGCAGTTTAACTTCACCGTCAGATACGCAGTATTTT	CASSLTSPSDTQYF
.	TRBV6-1	TRBJ2-1	.	15	TGTGCCAGCAGTGAGGGGACTCGCTCCTACAATGAGCAGTTCTTC	CASSEGTRSYNEQFF
TRBD2	TRBV2	TRBJ2-7	.	16	TGTGCCAGCAGTGAACTACGCGGGACTAGCGGATACGAGCAGTACTTC	CASSELRGTSGYEQYF
.	TRBV7-2	TRBJ1-1	.	14	TGTGCCAGCAGCTTTGGACAACCGAACACTGAAGCTTTCTTT	CASSFGQPNTEAFF
TRBD2	TRBV5-1	TRBJ2-7	.	15	TGCGCCAGCAGCCTAGGACTAGCGGGAGACTTCGAGCAGTACTTC	CASSLGLAGDFEQYF
TRBD2	TRBV24-1	TRBJ2-1	.	14	TGTGCCACCAGTGATGCAACTAGCGGCAATGAGCAGTTCTTC	CATSDATSGNEQFF
TRBD1	TRBV5-1	TRBJ1-1	medium-sized	17	TGCGCCAGCAGCCAAATACGGACAGGGGGCGCGTCTACTGAAGCTTTCTTT	CASSQIRTGGASTEAFF
.	TRBV28	TRBJ1-5	.	14	TGTGCCAGCAGTTTAACGGGGGGGCGGCAGCCCCAGCATTTT	CASSLTGGRQPQHF
TRBD2	TRBV7-2	TRBJ2-1	.	16	TGTGCCAGCAGCCCACGGGGCGGGGGGGCCTACAATGAGCAGTTCTTC	CASSPRGGGAYNEQFF
.	TRBV19	TRBJ2-2	.	15	TGTGCCAGTAGTATCAGGGATTCTGGGACCGGGGAGCTGTTTTTT	CASSIRDSGTGELFF
TRBD1	TRBV10-3	TRBJ1-5	.	13	TGTGCCATCAGGACAGGGCCCGATCAGCCCCAGCATTTT	CAIRTGPDQPQHF
TRBD1	TRBV24-1	TRBJ2-4	.	15	TGTGCCACCAGTGACAGTGGGACAGCGAGGAACATTCAGTACTTC	CATSDSGTARNIQYF
TRBD1	TRBV11-2	TRBJ2-2	.	17	TGTGCCAGCAGCTTAGTACAGACAGGGGGGAATCCCGGGGAGCTGTTTTTT	CASSLVQTGGNPGELFF
.	TRBV27	TRBJ2-7	.	12	TGTGCCAGCAGCCGTCTCCCCTACGAGCAGTACTTC	CASSRLPYEQYF
TRBD1	TRBV5-1	TRBJ1-5	.	14	TGCGCCAGCAGCTTGGGACAGGGGGATCAGCCCCAGCATTTT	CASSLGQGDQPQHF
.	TRBV12-5	TRBJ2-5	once	12	TGTGCTTCGACCGGGGGACAAGAGACCCAGTACTTC	CASTGGQETQYF
.	TRBV7-9	TRBJ1-1	.	17	TGTGCCAGCAGCCAAGCCCAATCGGGGGGGGCGGGCACTGAAGCTTTCTTT	CASSQAQSGGAGTEAFF
TRBD1	TRBV5-6	TRBJ1-2	.	15	TGTGCCAGCAGCTTCCGGGACAGACCCAACTATGGCTACACCTTC	CASSFRDRPNYGYTF
.	TRBV12-1	TRBJ1-6	few	16	TGTGCCAGCAGGCGGGGAAGGGCAACCTATAATTCACCCCTCCACTTT	CASRRGRATYNSPLHF
TRBD1	TRBV14	TRBJ2-5	.	17	TGTGCCAGCAGCTCAGTGCCCGGGACAGCAGGCCAAGAGACCCAGTACTTC	CASSSVPGTAGQETQYF
.	TRBV30	TRBJ2-7	.	13	TGTGCCTGGATAGGAGGGCAGACCTCCGAGCAGTACTTC	CAWIGGQTSEQYF
.	TRBV11-2	TRBJ1-3	.	16	TGTGCCAGCAGCCTCCTAGGGGGAAACTCTGGAAACACCATATATTTT	CASSLLGGNSGNTIYF
TRBD2	TRBV7-3	TRBJ2-1	.	15	TGTGCCAGCAGCTTACTAGGACTAGCGTCGGATGAGCAGTTCTTC	CASSLLGLASDEQFF
.	TRBV28	TRBJ2-7	.	13	TGTGCCAGCATTCACAGGAGCTCCTACGAGCAGTACTTC	CASIHRSSYEQYF
.	TRBV19	TRBJ2-7	.	15	TGTGCCAGTACCCAAGGCGGAGGACTAACCTACGAGCAGTACTTC	CASTQGGGLTYEQYF
.	TRBV19	TRBJ1-2	once	16	TGTGCCAGTAATCAGGGGCTCCTTCGGGGAAACTATGGCTACACCTTC	CASNQGLLRGNYGYTF
.	TRBV4-1	TRBJ2-1	.	19	TGCGCCAGCAGCCAAGACAGGGCCCCCCTGACTAGCTCCTACAATGAGCAGTTCTTC	CASSQDRAPLTSSYNEQFF
TRBD1	TRBV9	TRBJ1-6	.	15	TGTGCCAGCAGCTCCACCGGGACAGGGGGTTCACCCCTCCACTTT	CASSSTGTGGSPLHF
TRBD2	TRBV28	TRBJ2-3	.	17	TGTGCCAGCAGTTACGCCCGAGCGGGAGGTGCGCCAGATACGCAGTATTTT	CASSYARAGGAPDTQYF
.	TRBV5-1	TRBJ1-5	.	13	TGCGCCAGCAGCTTGGATATAAATCAGCCCCAGCATTTT	CASSLDINQPQHF
TRBD2	TRBV12-5	TRBJ2-7	.	15	TGTGCTAGTGGTTTTATCGGGACTAGTTTCCACGAGCAGTACTTC	CASGFIGTSFHEQYF
.	TRBV18	TRBJ1-1	.	12	TGTGCCAGCTCACCTTTGGACGGAGGAGCTTTCTTT	CASSPLDGGAFF
TRBD1	TRBV19	TRBJ2-7	.	12	TGTGCCACCGGGACAGGCCCCAACGAGCAGTACTTC	CATGTGPNEQYF
.	TRBV18	TRBJ1-1	.	16	TGTGCCAGCTCACCGCCAGGGGTCTACGGAGGCACTGAAGCTTTCTTT	CASSPPGVYGGTEAFF
.	TRBV3-1/TRBV3-2	TRBJ1-3	.	17	TGTGCCAGCAGCCTGCAAGCGGGGCTTAGCTCTGGAAACACCATATATTTT	CASSLQAGLSSGNTIYF
TRBD1	TRBV3-1/TRBV3-2	TRBJ1-2	.	15	TGTGCCAGCAGCCCGTGGGGACAGGGGTCAGATGGCTACACCTTC	CASSPWGQGSDGYTF
TRBD1	TRBV28	TRBJ1-5	.	16	TGTGCCAGCAGTTCAACCGGGACAGGGAGTAATCAGCCCCAGCATTTT	CASSSTGTGSNQPQHF
TRBD2	TRBV6-6	TRBJ2-1	.	15	TGTGCCAGCAGTCCAACCGGGGGGGGAGGCTCTGAGCAGTTCTTC	CASSPTGGGGSEQFF
TRBD1	TRBV7-9	TRBJ1-2	.	18	TGTGCCAGCAGCTTCACGTCCCAACAGGGGAGAGAGGGCTATGGCTACACCTTC	CASSFTSQQGREGYGYTF
TRBD1	TRBV18	TRBJ2-1	.	18	TGTGCCAGCTCGTACGTGCGGGACAGGCCCCAAGGGGGCAATGAGCAGTTCTTC	CASSYVRDRPQGGNEQFF
TRBD1	TRBV5-4	TRBJ2-7	few	16	TGTGCCAGCAGCTCAAGAGGGACAGGGGGTTCCTACGAGCAGTACTTC	CASSSRGTGGSYEQYF
.	TRBV7-2	TRBJ1-4	.	13	TGTGCCAGCAGCGCTAACCCTTATGAAAAACTGTTTTTT	CASSANPYEKLFF
.	TRBV3-1/TRBV3-2	TRBJ1-4	.	14	TGTGCCAGCAGCCAAGCCCAGGGTCGCGCTTTACTTAATTTT	CASSQAQGRALLNF
TRBD1	TRBV10-3	TRBJ2-1	.	17	TGTGCCATCAGTGAGTCTGGGGACAGCCTACTAGGCAATGAGCAGTTCTTC	CAISESGDSLLGNEQFF
TRBD1	TRBV29-1	TRBJ1-5	.	13	TGCAGCACTGGACAGGGGGCAGGGCAGCCCCAGCATTTT	CSTGQGAGQPQHF
.	TRBV4-1	TRBJ2-5	.	13	TGCGCCAGCAGCCAGGACTCCGGGACTGGGAGGTACTTC	CASSQDSGTGRYF
TRBD2	TRBV4-1	TRBJ2-7	few	16	TGCGCCAGCAGCCAAGAATGGCTAGCGGGAGCAACTGGGCAGTACTTC	CASSQEWLAGATGQYF
TRBD1	TRBV9	TRBJ2-3	.	15	TGTGCCAGCAGCGTAGGAGACAGGGGCACAGATACGCAGTATTTT	CASSVGDRGTDTQYF
TRBD2	TRBV2	TRBJ2-2	.	13	TGTGCCTGCCGGACTAGCGGGTTCGGGGAGCTGTTTTTT	CACRTSGFGELFF
.	TRBV9	TRBJ2-2	.	15	TGTGCCAGCAGCCCTGGGGGGAATCTCGGCGGGGAGCTGTTTTTT	CASSPGGNLGGELFF
.	TRBV6-5	TRBJ2-3	.	13	TGTGCCAGCATTCCCAGATCGTTTGAGGCGCAGTATTTT	CASIPRSFEAQYF
TRBD1	TRBV7-3	TRBJ2-5	.	13	TGTGCCAGCAGCAAGGGACAGCAAGAGACCCAGTACTTC	CASSKGQQETQYF
.	TRBV28	TRBJ1-1	.	13	TGTGCCAGCAGTTCACCCGGGAGGACTGAAGCTTTCTTT	CASSSPGRTEAFF
TRBD2	TRBV27	TRBJ2-3	.	18	TGTGCCAGCAGTATATTCGGGAGGGCCTTAGGTAGCACAGATACGCAGTATTTT	CASSIFGRALGSTDTQYF
.	TRBV9	TRBJ2-3	.	15	TGTGCCAGCGCCGAGGCGGGCCGGGGCACAGATACGCAGTATTTT	CASAEAGRGTDTQYF
.	TRBV2	TRBJ1-2	once	12	TGTGCCAGCAGTGAGGCGGGACATGGCTACACCTTC	CASSEAGHGYTF
.	TRBV11-2	TRBJ1-4	.	12	TGTGCCAGCAGCGGTTATGGCGAAAAACTGTTTTTT	CASSGYGEKLFF
TRBD1	TRBV5-1	TRBJ2-7	.	14	TGCGCCAGCAGCTTGGGACAGGGGTTTGCCGAGCAGTACTTC	CASSLGQGFAEQYF
TRBD2	TRBV28	TRBJ2-7	.	15	TGTGCCAGCAGCCCCGGGGATGGCGGGAGGAACGAGCAGTACTTC	CASSPGDGGRNEQYF